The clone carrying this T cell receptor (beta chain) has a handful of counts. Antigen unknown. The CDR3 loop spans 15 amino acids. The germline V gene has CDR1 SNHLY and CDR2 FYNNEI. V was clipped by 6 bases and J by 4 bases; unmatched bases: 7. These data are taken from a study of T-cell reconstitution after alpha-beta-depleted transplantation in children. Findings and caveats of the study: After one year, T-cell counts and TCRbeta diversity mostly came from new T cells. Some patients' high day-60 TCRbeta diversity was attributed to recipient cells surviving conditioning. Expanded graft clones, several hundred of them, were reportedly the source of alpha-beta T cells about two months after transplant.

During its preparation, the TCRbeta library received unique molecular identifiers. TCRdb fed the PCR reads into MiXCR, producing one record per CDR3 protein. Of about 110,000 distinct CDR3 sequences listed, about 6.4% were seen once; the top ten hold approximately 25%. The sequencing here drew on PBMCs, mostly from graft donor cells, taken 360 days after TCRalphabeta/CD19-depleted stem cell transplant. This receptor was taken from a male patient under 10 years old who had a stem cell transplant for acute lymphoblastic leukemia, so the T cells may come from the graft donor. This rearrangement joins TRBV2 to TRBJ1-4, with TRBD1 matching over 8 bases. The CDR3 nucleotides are TGTGCCAGCAGCTGGACAGGGATAGATAATGAAAAACTGTTTTTT. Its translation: CASSWTGIDNEKLFF.